This paragraph covers one T cell receptor (beta chain) sequence. Antigen unknown. Every donor was a Caucasian adult from Nashville, Tennessee. The germline gives CDR1 LNHDA, CDR2 SQIVND (reference sequence). V lost 1 base and J 5 bases, leaving 8 bases between the germline ends. The CDR3 contains 14 residues. The entry originates in a study of shared clonotypes between healthy human individuals. Study context: Plates per donor: three CD4 naive, three CD4 memory, two CD8 naive, one CD8 memory.

Study outcomes and limitations: Donors were few, which limited the genetic and exposure-history diversity represented. Clonotypes shared by all four sorted-subset donors had higher generation probabilities than non-shared clonotypes.

TCRdb keeps only in-frame clones here, not all; method: immunoSEQ multiplex PCR. The table has millions of clones, about 92% seen once. This receptor was obtained from a man between 18 and 35 years old in good health. The rearrangement joins TRBV19 to TRBJ2-2, with D perhaps matching TRBD1 or TRBD2 (5 bases each). The sequenced sample was naive CD4+ T cells sorted from blood. Subset noted: CD45RA+ positively selected. The CDR3 sequence: CASSIGQRTGELFF. CDR3 DNA: TGTGCCAGTAGTATAGGACAGCGGACCGGGGAGCTGTTTTTT.